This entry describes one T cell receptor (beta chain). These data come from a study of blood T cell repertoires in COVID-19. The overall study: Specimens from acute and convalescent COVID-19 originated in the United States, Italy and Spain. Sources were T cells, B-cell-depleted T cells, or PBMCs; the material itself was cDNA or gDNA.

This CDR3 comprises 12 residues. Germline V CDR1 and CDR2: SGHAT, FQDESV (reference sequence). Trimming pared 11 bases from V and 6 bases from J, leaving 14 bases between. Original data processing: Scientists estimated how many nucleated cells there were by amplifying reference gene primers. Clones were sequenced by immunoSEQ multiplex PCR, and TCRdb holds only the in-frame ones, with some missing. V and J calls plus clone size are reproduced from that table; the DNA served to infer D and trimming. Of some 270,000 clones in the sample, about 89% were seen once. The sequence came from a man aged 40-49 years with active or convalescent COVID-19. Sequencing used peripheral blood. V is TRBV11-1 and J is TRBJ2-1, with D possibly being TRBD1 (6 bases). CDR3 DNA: TGTGCCTCTAACACAGGGTTCAATGAGCAGTTCTTC. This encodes CASNTGFNEQFF. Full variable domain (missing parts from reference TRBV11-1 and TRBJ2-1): EAEVAQSPRYKITEKSQAVAFWCDPISGHATLYWYRQILGQGPELLVQFQDESVVDDSQLPKDRFSAERLKGVDSTLKIQPAELGDSAMYLCASNTGFNEQFFGPGTRLTVL.